The 3 T cell receptor beta chains in this list originate from one sample, sequenced in a study of blood T cell repertoires in COVID-19. Generated by immunoSEQ multiplex PCR, the TCRdb table keeps only in-frame clones and is missing some. The sample includes fewer than 500,000 clones, around 88% of them seen just once. Sequencing was carried out using peripheral blood. The source is a woman younger than 45 with acute or convalescent COVID-19.

This chain connects TRBV7-2 to TRBJ2-3; D is uncertain. This CDR3 is 13 amino acids long. Trimming removed 2 bases from V and 6 bases from J, with 9 bases in between. In germline, CDR1 is SGHTA, CDR2 FQGNSA. This chain's CDR3 is CASSLSAVDTQYF. The CDR3 DNA follows: TGTGCCAGCAGCTTAAGCGCCGTCGATACGCAGTATTTT. Based on the CDR3 plus reference TRBV7-2 and TRBJ2-3, the full variable domain is GAGVSQSPSNKVTEKGKDVELRCDPISGHTALYWYRQSLGQGLEFLIYFQGNSAPDKSGLPSDRFSAERTGGSVSTLTIQRTQQEDSAVYLCASSLSAVDTQYFGPGTRLTVL.

This clone was seen once. This rearrangement joins TRBV9 to TRBJ2-2; TRBD1 might be the D (6 bases). Trimming left V 1 base short and J 4 bases short, with 8 bases between. CDR3 size: 14 residues. CDR1 is SGDLS and CDR2 is YYNGEE in the germline V gene. The CDR3 nucleotides are TGTGCCAGCAGCGTACAGGGGACCACCGGGGAGCTGTTTTTT. It is translated as CASSVQGTTGELFF.

The gene calls are TRBV24-1 and TRBJ2-5; 10 positions match TRBD1. The germline V gene encodes CDR1 KGHDR and CDR2 SFDVKD. This CDR3 spans 16 amino acids. V shed 3 bases and J 4 bases; nucleotides not matched to a gene: 7. CDR3 residues: CATSDGGQGTGETQYF. CDR3 bases: TGTGCCACCAGTGATGGGGGACAGGGGACTGGAGAGACCCAGTACTTC.